These 32 T cell receptor beta chains originate from one sample sequenced in a study of regulatory T cells in long-lasting Graves disease. To make TCR beta libraries, researchers used iRepertoire HTBI primers and Arm-PCR of CDR3 regions. TCRdb reprocessed the multiplex PCR reads via MiXCR and lists one record per CDR3 protein. In the table there are roughly 700,000 distinct CDR3 sequences, 25% to 35% of which are singletons. Specified time point: persistent/refractory GD, antithyroid drugs over 5 years with positive TRAb. The TCR library was made from RNA that had been extracted from PBMCs in TRIzol. Material: peripheral blood mononuclear cells (PBMCs), obtained when the disease was refractory, from a patient treated with antithyroid drugs. These receptors were taken from a female donor with Graves disease.

A note on this clonotype: A much larger clone is a single base away; this may be a read error. This chain connects TRBV6-1 to TRBJ1-1, with D maybe TRBD1 (6 bases). The CDR3 loop spans 13 amino acids. The germline V gene has CDR1 MNHNS and CDR2 SASEGT. CDR3 residues: CASSGGGNTETFF. In nucleotides, the CDR3 is TGTGCCAGCAGTGGAGGGGGGAACACTGAAACTTTCTTT.

This clonotype was observed at least ten times. The rearrangement links TRBV7-8 to TRBJ1-1; possibly TRBD1 for D (6 bases). V lost 1 base and J lost 0, with 9 bases in between. This CDR3 is 15 amino acids long. Per the germline V gene, CDR1 is SGHVS and CDR2 is FQNEAQ. The CDR3 DNA follows: TGTGCCAGCAGCTTAGGGACAGAAGTGAACACTGAAGCTTTCTTT. Amino acids: CASSLGTEVNTEAFF.

The chain employs TRBV29-1 and TRBJ1-2, with 7 bases matching TRBD1. Germline V CDR1 and CDR2: SQVTM, ANQGSEA. This CDR3 is 10 amino acids long. CDR3 nucleotides: TGCACTACAGGGGCGGCTGGCTACACCTTC. It codes for CTTGAAGYTF.

This clonotype was counted a few times. This chain links TRBV28 with TRBJ2-5; the D gene is possibly TRBD2 (5 bases). Trimming took 5 bases from V and 4 from J, leaving 8 bases between them. In germline, CDR1 is MDHEN, CDR2 SYDVKM. This CDR3 has 12 residues. The CDR3 loop is CASSTSVETQYF. CDR3 coding DNA: TGTGCCAGCAGTACTAGTGTAGAGACCCAGTACTTC.

J is TRBJ1-2 and V is TRBV20-1; D is perhaps TRBD1 (6 bases). Trimming stripped 6 bases from V and 1 base from J, with 9 bases between. Germline V gene lookup returns CDR1 DFQATT and CDR2 SNEGSKA (reference sequence). The CDR3 loop spans 12 amino acids. In DNA, the CDR3 is TGCAGTGCAGGGGGGTTTAACTATGGCTACACCTTC. This sequence encodes CSAGGFNYGYTF.

This clonotype has a count of ten or more. The chain combines TRBV6-1 with TRBJ2-7, with 8 bases fitting TRBD2. V trimming: 5 bases; J trimming: 5 bases; junction bases outside the gene matches: 5. The germline CDR1 and CDR2 sequences are MNHNS and SASEGT. CDR3 length: 13 amino acids. CDR3 nucleotides: TGTGCCAGCAGTACCGGGGGGGGCCACGAGCAGTACTTC. It yields the protein CASSTGGGHEQYF.

This clonotype has a handful of counts. The chain uses TRBV6-1 and TRBJ1-2; a weak D match, TRBD1 (5 bases). Trimming removed 6 bases from V and 7 bases from J, with 18 bases in between. Per the germline V gene, CDR1 is MNHNS and CDR2 is SASEGT. CDR3 size: 14 residues. In DNA, the CDR3 is TGTGCCAGCAGCCAATACACCGGGACTTCTGGCTACACCTTC. It is translated as CASSQYTGTSGYTF.

This clonotype was picked up a small number of times. This rearrangement joins TRBV2 to TRBJ1-2, with 8 nucleotides matching TRBD1. Germline V gene sequence: CDR1 SNHLY, CDR2 FYNNEI. This CDR3 comprises 15 residues. The V gene end was trimmed by 0 bases and the J gene end by 8 bases; junction bases not matched to a gene: 8. The CDR3 DNA follows: TGTGCCAGCAGTGAAGCGCAGGACAGGGTTGAAGGCTACACCTTC. It codes for CASSEAQDRVEGYTF.

Points on this clonotype: Its ends do not fully match the called genes, so a read error is possible. V and J are TRBV12-3 or TRBV12-4 and TRBJ1-2, with D perhaps matching TRBD1 (6 bases). The CDR3 totals 17 residues. The CDR3 DNA sequence: TGTGCCGGCAGCCATCTCCCCGCGCGCCAGGGGCCATATGGCTACACCTTC. It specifies CAGSHLPARQGPYGYTF.

The chain combines TRBV5-1 with TRBJ1-3, with D perhaps matching TRBD1 (5 bases). CDR3 length equals 18 residues. The germline V gene has CDR1 SGHRS and CDR2 YFSETQ. The V gene lost 0 bases and the J gene lost 0 bases, with 16 bases spanning the gap. CDR3 bases: TGCGCCAGCAGCTTGGTAACCCCTTCGGGGGGCTCTGGAAACACCATATATTTT. Its protein is CASSLVTPSGGSGNTIYF.

V gene TRBV6-5 combines with J gene TRBJ1-3, with TRBD1 matching 8 bases. The CDR3 covers 15 residues. Germline V gene lookup returns CDR1 MNHEY and CDR2 SVGAGI. The V segment lost 0 bases and the J segment 4 bases; nucleotides outside the gene matches: 2. Here the CDR3 reads CASSYSGQAGNTIYF. In DNA form, the CDR3 reads TGTGCCAGCAGTTACTCGGGACAGGCCGGAAACACCATATATTTT.

The chain employs TRBV20-1 and TRBJ2-7; 8 positions agree with TRBD2. Germline CDR1 reads DFQATT; CDR2 reads SNEGSKA (reference sequence). The ends lost 4 bases at V and 2 bases at J; junction bases unmatched: 4. This CDR3 contains 13 residues. The CDR3 is CSATGTRAYEQYF. The CDR3 DNA sequence: TGCAGTGCTACCGGGACTAGGGCCTACGAGCAGTACTTC.

In its sample, this clonotype was seen many times. The gene calls are TRBV11-2 and TRBJ1-1; no clear D gene. CDR3 length: 14 residues. V gave up 1 base and J gave up 1 base, with 7 bases separating them. CDR1 is SGHAT, CDR2 FQNNGV, per germline. The CDR3 region has the DNA TGTGCCAGCAGCTTAGGGGCAGAGAACACTGAAGCTTTCTTT. This codes for CASSLGAENTEAFF.

A note on this clonotype: Just one base apart from a much larger clone, this may be a read error. The V gene is TRBV2, the J gene TRBJ1-2; D may be TRBD1 (6 bases). With 10 bases removed from V and 3 bases from J, the gap between germline ends came to 18 bases. There are 14 residues in the CDR3. CDR1 SNHLY and CDR2 FYNNEI come from the germline V gene. CDR3 loop: CATPPGHGDYGYTF. The CDR3 DNA sequence: TGTGCCACCCCCCCGGGACATGGGGACTATGGCTACACCTTC.

This clonotype was detected only a few times. V is TRBV19 and J is TRBJ1-5; 10 bases fit TRBD1. Germline V gene data show CDR1 as LNHDA and CDR2 as SQIVND (reference sequence). The CDR3 covers 16 residues. The V segment lost 9 bases and the J segment 5 bases; nucleotides outside the gene matches: 13. CDR3 protein: CASTYRDRGYDQPQHF. As DNA, the CDR3 is TGTGCCAGCACCTATAGGGACAGGGGTTATGATCAGCCCCAGCATTTT.

This clonotype was counted at least ten times. The rearrangement joins TRBV11-2 to TRBJ2-7; 8 bases align to TRBD2. J gave up 4 bases and V 1 base, and 3 bases lay outside the gene matches. Germline V gives CDR1 SGHAT, CDR2 FQNNGV. There are 14 residues in the CDR3. CDR3 residues: CASSLGRGAYEQYF. The CDR3 bases are TGTGCCAGCAGCTTAGGGCGGGGGGCTTACGAGCAGTACTTC.

The rearrangement joins TRBV6-1 to TRBJ1-2; TRBD1 agrees at 7 bases. Trimming cost V 6 bases and J 4 bases; bases outside gene matches: 8. The CDR3 is 14 residues long. The germline gives CDR1 MNHNS, CDR2 SASEGT. The CDR3 region has the DNA TGTGCCAGCAGCAGGGACAGCGACATCTATGGCTACACCTTC. This translates into CASSRDSDIYGYTF.

The CDR3 nucleotides read TGTGCCAGCAGTGAAAGGGTGGCGTTGTACGAGCAGTACTTC. Translated, it gives CASSERVALYEQYF. The chain couples TRBV6-2 or TRBV6-3 to TRBJ2-7; D remains ambiguous. This CDR3 is 14 amino acids long. Germline V CDR1 and CDR2: MNHEY, SVGEGT. Trimming stripped 5 bases from V and 4 bases from J, with 15 bases between.

The J gene is TRBJ2-2, the V gene TRBV10-3, with 12 bases aligning to TRBD2. Germline trimming cut 4 bases from V and 9 bases from J; bases unmatched to any gene: 3. The CDR3 runs 14 residues. The germline V gene has CDR1 ENHRY and CDR2 SYGVKD. DNA for the CDR3: TGTGCCATCAGTGGGACTAGCGGGACCCGGGAGCTGTTTTTT. It specifies CAISGTSGTRELFF.

This clonotype was seen ten or more times. The gene calls are TRBV6-2 or TRBV6-3 and TRBJ2-7; TRBD2 aligns across 8 bases. J gave up 4 bases and V 3 bases, and 5 bases lay outside the gene matches. This CDR3 is built from 14 residues. CDR1 and CDR2 from the germline V gene are MNHEY and SVGEGT. In DNA form, the CDR3 reads TGTGCCAGCAGTTATTCGAGCGGGAGTTACGAGCAGTACTTC. Its translation is CASSYSSGSYEQYF.

J is TRBJ2-3 and V is TRBV28; 9 positions agree with TRBD1. Per germline, CDR1 MDHEN and CDR2 SYDVKM. The CDR3 is made up of 16 amino acids. V was pared by 4 bases and J by 2 bases, with 7 bases of the junction left unmatched. The CDR3 is CASSSRQGVHTDTQYF. Written as DNA, the CDR3 is TGTGCCAGCAGTTCCAGACAGGGGGTCCACACAGATACGCAGTATTTT.

The chain is built from TRBV20-1 and TRBJ2-1; D gene ambiguous. CDR1 DFQATT and CDR2 SNEGSKA come from the germline V gene (reference sequence). The CDR3 is 12 residues long. Trimming removed 7 bases at V and 8 bases at J, with 15 bases between. Here the CDR3 DNA reads TGCAGTGTTCGGACCATTCTGGATGAGCAGTTCTTC. Protein sequence: CSVRTILDEQFF.

The CDR3 here is CASRRTGRGTEAFF. The CDR3 DNA reads as TGCGCCAGCAGAAGGACAGGGAGGGGCACTGAAGCTTTCTTT. The genes are TRBV5-1 and TRBJ1-1; 8 bases match TRBD1. The germline V gene has CDR1 SGHRS and CDR2 YFSETQ. Unmatched junction bases numbered 7, after V lost 5 bases and J lost 4 bases. The CDR3 runs 14 residues.

A few counts support this clonotype. V and J are TRBV27 and TRBJ2-1; 9 nucleotides align to TRBD2. The CDR3 is 15 amino acids. The J segment lost 7 bases and the V segment lost 3 bases, leaving 7 bases of the junction unmatched. The V gene's germline CDR1 is MNHEY and CDR2 SMNVEV (reference sequence). CDR3 residues: CASSFVGLAGNEQFF. The DNA of the CDR3 is TGTGCCAGCAGTTTCGTGGGGCTAGCGGGGAATGAGCAGTTCTTC.

CDR3 in DNA: TGTGCCAGCAGCAAGGGACCATCCTACGAGCAGTACTTC. Translation: CASSKGPSYEQYF. The J gene is TRBJ2-7, the V gene TRBV3-1; D is possibly TRBD1 or TRBD2 (5 bases each). This CDR3 comprises 13 residues. CDR1 is LGHDT, CDR2 YNNKEL, per germline (reference sequence). The ends were cut back, 5 bases at V and 1 base at J, with 9 bases in the middle.

The chain joins TRBV6-5 to TRBJ1-4, with D uncertain. The V gene's germline CDR1 is MNHEY and CDR2 SVGAGI. The germline V and J ends were trimmed by 0 bases and 4 bases, with 9 bases remaining between them. This CDR3 region has 15 residues. The CDR3 sequence: CASSYSAEFNEKLFF. The CDR3 DNA follows: TGTGCCAGCAGTTACTCGGCAGAATTTAATGAAAAACTGTTTTTT.

V gene TRBV20-1 combines with J gene TRBJ1-5, with D uncertain. The CDR3 length is 14 residues. Germline V lookup: CDR1 DFQATT, CDR2 SNEGSKA (reference sequence). Trimming removed 1 base from V and 3 bases from J, with 10 bases in between. The CDR3 DNA reads as TGCAGTGCTAGAGGCGGAGAGGACAATCAGCCCCAGCATTTT. Its protein is CSARGGEDNQPQHF.

This clonotype was seen only once. Since a much larger clone is just one base distant, this may be a read error. This chain uses TRBV12-3 or TRBV12-4 with TRBJ1-6; 10 nucleotides agree with TRBD1. This CDR3 contains 15 residues. The CDR3: CASRYGTGANSPLRF. CDR3 bases: TGTGCCAGCAGATACGGGACAGGGGCTAATTCACCCCTCCGCTTT.

There are a few counts of this clonotype. J is TRBJ2-2 and V is TRBV10-3; D unresolved. V was pared by 10 bases and J by 2 bases, with 11 bases between. Germline assignment: CDR1 ENHRY and CDR2 SYGVKD. This CDR3 contains 13 residues. CDR3 region: CASRGSNTGELFF. The DNA for the CDR3 is TGTGCCAGCAGAGGCAGCAACACCGGGGAGCTGTTTTTT.

This rearrangement joins TRBV6-5 to TRBJ1-1; D call uncertain. CDR1 and CDR2 from the germline V gene are MNHEY and SVGAGI. This CDR3 comprises 13 residues. Trimming took off 2 bases at V and 2 bases at J, with 6 bases between the two ends. The CDR3 here is CASSYLSNTEAFF. The CDR3 nucleotides read TGTGCCAGCAGTTACCTGTCTAACACTGAAGCTTTCTTT.

This chain uses TRBV11-2 with TRBJ1-4; D is unclear. V lost 7 bases to trimming and J lost 0 bases, with 18 bases between them. Looked up from germline, CDR1 is SGHAT and CDR2 is FQNNGV. The CDR3 covers 17 residues. The CDR3 nucleotides are TGTGCCAGCAAAGCCGGGCAGCTGCCGGCAACTAATGAAAAACTGTTTTTT. It encodes CASKAGQLPATNEKLFF.

In its sample, this clonotype was seen a few times. The chain combines TRBV6-1 with TRBJ2-7; D not certain. The CDR3 has 11 residues. CDR1 and CDR2 (germline): MNHNS, SASEGT. Deletions cut 10 bases from V and 2 bases from J, with 9 bases between. The CDR3 nucleotides read TGTGCCACCCGCGGAACCTACGAGCAGTACTTC. This gives the protein CATRGTYEQYF.